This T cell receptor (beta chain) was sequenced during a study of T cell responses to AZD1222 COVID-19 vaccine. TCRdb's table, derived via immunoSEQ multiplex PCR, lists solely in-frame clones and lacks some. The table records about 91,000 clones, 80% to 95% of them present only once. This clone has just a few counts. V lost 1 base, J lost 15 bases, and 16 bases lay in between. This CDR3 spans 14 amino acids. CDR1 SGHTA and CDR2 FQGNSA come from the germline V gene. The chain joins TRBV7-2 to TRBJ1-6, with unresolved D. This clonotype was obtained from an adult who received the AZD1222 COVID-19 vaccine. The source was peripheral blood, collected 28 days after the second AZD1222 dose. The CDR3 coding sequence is TGTGCCAGCAGCTTAGGCCCCTCGGACGCCGTCCTCCACTTT. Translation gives CASSLGPSDAVLHF.